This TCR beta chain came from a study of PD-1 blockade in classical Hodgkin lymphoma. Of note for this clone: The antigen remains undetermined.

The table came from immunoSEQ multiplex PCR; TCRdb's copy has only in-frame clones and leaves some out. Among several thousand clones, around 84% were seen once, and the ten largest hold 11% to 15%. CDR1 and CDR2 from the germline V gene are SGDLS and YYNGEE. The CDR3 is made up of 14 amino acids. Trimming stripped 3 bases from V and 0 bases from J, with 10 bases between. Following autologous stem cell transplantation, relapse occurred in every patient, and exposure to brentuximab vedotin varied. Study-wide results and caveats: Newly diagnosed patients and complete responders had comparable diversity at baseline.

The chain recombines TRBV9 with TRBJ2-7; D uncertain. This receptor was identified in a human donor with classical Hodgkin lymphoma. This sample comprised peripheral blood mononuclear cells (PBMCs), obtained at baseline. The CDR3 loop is CASSEGLSSYEQYF. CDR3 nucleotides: TGTGCCAGCAGCGAGGGATTGAGCTCCTACGAGCAGTACTTC.